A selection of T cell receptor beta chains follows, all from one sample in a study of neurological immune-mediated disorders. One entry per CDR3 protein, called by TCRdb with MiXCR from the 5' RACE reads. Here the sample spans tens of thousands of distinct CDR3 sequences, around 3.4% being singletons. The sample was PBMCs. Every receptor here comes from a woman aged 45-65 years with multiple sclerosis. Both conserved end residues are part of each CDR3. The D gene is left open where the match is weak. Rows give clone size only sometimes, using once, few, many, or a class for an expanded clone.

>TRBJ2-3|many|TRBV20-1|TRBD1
TGCAGTGCTAGAGATGGGACAGATTTCACAGATACGCAGTATTTT
CSARDGTDFTDTQYF
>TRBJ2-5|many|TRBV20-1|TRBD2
TGCAGTGCTAGTGAGACTAGCGGGGGGGGCCGGGGGTCGCAGACCCAGTACTTC
CSASETSGGGRGSQTQYF
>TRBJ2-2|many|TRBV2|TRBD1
TGTGCCAGCAAGGGACAGGGGGTCGGGGAGCTGTTTTTT
CASKGQGVGELFF
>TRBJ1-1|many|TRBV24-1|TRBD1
TGTGCCACCAGTGGGACAGGGAACACTGAAGCTTTCTTT
CATSGTGNTEAFF
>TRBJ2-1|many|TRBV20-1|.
TGCAGTGCTAGAGATGGACACAGCTCCTACAATGAGCAGTTCTTC
CSARDGHSSYNEQFF
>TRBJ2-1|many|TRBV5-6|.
TGTGCCAGCAGCTTGCCCCACAGGGAAGGCGAGCAGTTCTTC
CASSLPHREGEQFF
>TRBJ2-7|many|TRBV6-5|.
TGTGCCAGCAGTACGGATGGAAGGGCCTCCTACGAGCAGTACTTC
CASSTDGRASYEQYF
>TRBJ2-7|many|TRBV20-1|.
TGCAGTGCTAGACAGGGCTCCTACGAGCAGTACTTC
CSARQGSYEQYF
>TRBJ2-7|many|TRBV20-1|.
TGCAGTGCTAGCGCCCGGGTGGGGGGTTCCCTTCTTTCCTACGAGCAGTACTTC
CSASARVGGSLLSYEQYF
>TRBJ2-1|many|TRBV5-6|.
TGTGCCAGCAGCGTTGGGTCCAGATTCAATGAGCAGTTCTTC
CASSVGSRFNEQFF
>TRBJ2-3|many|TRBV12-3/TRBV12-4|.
TGTGCCAGCAGTTTACGGGGGAGCACAGATACGCAGTATTTT
CASSLRGSTDTQYF
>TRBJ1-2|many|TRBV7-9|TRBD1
TGTGCCAGCAGCCCCAGGGGGACAGAGCTCTATGGCTACACCTTC
CASSPRGTELYGYTF
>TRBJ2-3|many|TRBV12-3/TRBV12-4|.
TGTGCCAGCAGCCTTCTTGAGGGGGGCACAGATACGCAGTATTTT
CASSLLEGGTDTQYF
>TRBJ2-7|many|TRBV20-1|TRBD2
TGCAGTGCTAGAGTAGCGGGGGGACCCTACGAGCAGTACTTC
CSARVAGGPYEQYF
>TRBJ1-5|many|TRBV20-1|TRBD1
TGCAGTGCTTTAAGGGGGCCGATCAATCAGCCCCAGCATTTT
CSALRGPINQPQHF
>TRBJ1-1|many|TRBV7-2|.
TGTGCCAGCAGCTTAAATCGGAACACTGAAGCTTTCTTT
CASSLNRNTEAFF
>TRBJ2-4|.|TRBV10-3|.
TGTGCCATCAGTGAGTCGGGCTCCGCAGTTCAGTACTTC
CAISESGSAVQYF
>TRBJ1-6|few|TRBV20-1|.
TGCAGTGCTACCGGTACCCGACATAATTCACCCCTCCACTTT
CSATGTRHNSPLHF
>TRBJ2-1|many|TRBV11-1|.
TGTGCCAGCAGCTTAGGGGGGCCTAGAGTCCATGAGCAGTTCTTC
CASSLGGPRVHEQFF
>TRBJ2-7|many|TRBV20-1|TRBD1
TGCAGTGCCGAGGGGGACAGACAGTACGAGCAGTACTTC
CSAEGDRQYEQYF
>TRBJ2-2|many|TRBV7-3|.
TGTGCCAGCAGCCCAGACTATACTCTCGGGGAGCTGTTTTTT
CASSPDYTLGELFF
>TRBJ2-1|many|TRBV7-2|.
TGTGCCAGCAGCTTAGCCGCACTGTCTAAGCAGTTCTTC
CASSLAALSKQFF
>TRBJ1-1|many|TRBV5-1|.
TGCGCCAGCAGCTTGCTCGTGAACACTGAAGCTTTCTTT
CASSLLVNTEAFF
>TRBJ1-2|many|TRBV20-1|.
TGCAGTGCTAGAGCTGGGGGGCTGGCTGGCTACACCTTC
CSARAGGLAGYTF
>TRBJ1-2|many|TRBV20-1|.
TGCAGTGCCCCTACGCCGGGGCGAGGCTATGGCTACACCTTC
CSAPTPGRGYGYTF
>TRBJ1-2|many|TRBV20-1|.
TGCAGTGCTACACCTAACTGGGACCCCTATGGCTACACCTTC
CSATPNWDPYGYTF
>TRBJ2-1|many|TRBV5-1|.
TGCGCCAGCAGCTTCGCGGTAACTAGCAATGAGCAGTTCTTC
CASSFAVTSNEQFF
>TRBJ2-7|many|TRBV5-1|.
TGCGCCAGCAGCTTGATGTCGGGTCTGGGAGAGCAGTACTTC
CASSLMSGLGEQYF
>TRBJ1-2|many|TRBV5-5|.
TGTGCCACAGGCAAAGACATAAACTATGGCTACACCTTC
CATGKDINYGYTF
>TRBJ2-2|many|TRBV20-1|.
TGCAGTGCTAGATTAGCCGCGAAGAACACCGGGGAGCTGTTTTTT
CSARLAAKNTGELFF
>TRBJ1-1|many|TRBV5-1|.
TGCGCCAGCAGCTTACAGAACTTGAACACTGAAGCTTTCTTT
CASSLQNLNTEAFF
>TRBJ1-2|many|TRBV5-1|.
TGCGCCAGCGCGGACAGACCTAACTATGGCTACACCTTC
CASADRPNYGYTF
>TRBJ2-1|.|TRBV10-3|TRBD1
TGTGCCATGACCGGGACAGGGTCTGGGGACCGAAACAATGAGCAGTTCTTC
CAMTGTGSGDRNNEQFF
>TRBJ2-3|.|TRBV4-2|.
TGTGCCAGCAGCCCGGTGAGCACAGATACGCAGTATTTT
CASSPVSTDTQYF
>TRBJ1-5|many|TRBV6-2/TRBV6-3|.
TGTGCCAGCCGCCCCGCGCGGGGAGGCAATCAGCCCCAGCATTTT
CASRPARGGNQPQHF
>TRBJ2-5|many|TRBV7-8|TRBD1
TGTGCCACCATCACAGGGGCCCAAGAGACCCAGTACTTC
CATITGAQETQYF
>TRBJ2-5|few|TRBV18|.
TGTGCCAGCTCATCCAACTCAGAAGAGACCCAGTACTTC
CASSSNSEETQYF
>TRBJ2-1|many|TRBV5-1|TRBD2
TGCGCCAGCAGCATAGCCGGGACTAGCGGGGCGAGCTCCTACAATGAGCAGTTCTTC
CASSIAGTSGASSYNEQFF
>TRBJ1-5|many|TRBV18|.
TGTGCCAGCTCACCGAATCAAGGACAGCTCGCTCAGCCCCAGCATTTT
CASSPNQGQLAQPQHF
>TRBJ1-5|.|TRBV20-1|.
TGCAGTGCTGACCGGGACGGGGGATATCAGCCCCAGCATTTT
CSADRDGGYQPQHF
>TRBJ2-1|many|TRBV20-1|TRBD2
TGCAGTGGCCACCCGGGGGGGGGGTACAATGAGCAGTTCTTC
CSGHPGGGYNEQFF
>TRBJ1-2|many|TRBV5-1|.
TGCGCCAGCAGCTTGGATGGGGGCCTATACTATGGCTACACCTTC
CASSLDGGLYYGYTF
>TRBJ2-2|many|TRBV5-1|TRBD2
TGCGCCAGCAGCCTTCTAGCGGTTACCGGGGAGCTGTTTTTT
CASSLLAVTGELFF
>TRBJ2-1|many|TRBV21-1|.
TGTGCCAGCAGCAAATCACGTCAGGGGTACAATGAGCAGTTCTTC
CASSKSRQGYNEQFF
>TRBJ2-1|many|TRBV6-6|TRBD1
TGTGCCAGCAGAACAGGGGTCGGCAATGAGCAGTTCTTC
CASRTGVGNEQFF
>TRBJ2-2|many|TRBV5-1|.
TGCGCCAGCAGCTTACCGGGACAAAGCCGGCACGGGGAGCTGTTTTTT
CASSLPGQSRHGELFF
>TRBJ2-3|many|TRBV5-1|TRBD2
TGCGCCAGCAGCTTAGGACTAGCAACAGATACGCAGTATTTT
CASSLGLATDTQYF
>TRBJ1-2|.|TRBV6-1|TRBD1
TGTGCCAGCAGGCAGGGGGCGAGTGGCTACACCTTC
CASRQGASGYTF
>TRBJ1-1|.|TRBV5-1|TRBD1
TGCGCCAGCAGTCCCGGGACAGGGGGCGTGGACACTGAAGCTTTCTTT
CASSPGTGGVDTEAFF
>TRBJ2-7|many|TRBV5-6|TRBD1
TGTGCCAGCAGCCCGACAGGGGGCCTCTACGAGCAGTACTTC
CASSPTGGLYEQYF
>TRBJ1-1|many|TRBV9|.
TGTGCCAGCAGCGCCCATCCGACAGGACCGAACACTGAAGCTTTCTTT
CASSAHPTGPNTEAFF
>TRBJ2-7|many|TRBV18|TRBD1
TGTGCCAGCTCACCGACCGGGACAGGGGGTTACGAGCAGTACTTC
CASSPTGTGGYEQYF
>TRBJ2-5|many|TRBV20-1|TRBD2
TGCAGTGCTAGACCTACTAGCGGGGTAGAGACCCAGTACTTC
CSARPTSGVETQYF
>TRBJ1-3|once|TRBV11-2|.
TGTGCCAGCAGCCCGCCCGGGGGTCCTGGAAACACCATATATTTT
CASSPPGGPGNTIYF
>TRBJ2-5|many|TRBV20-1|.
TGCAGTTCCGACAGATTGGAGACCCAGTACTTC
CSSDRLETQYF
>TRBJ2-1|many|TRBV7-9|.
TGTGCCAGCAGCCAAAGTAATGAGCAGTTCTTC
CASSQSNEQFF
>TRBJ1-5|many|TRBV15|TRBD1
TGTGCCACCAGTTTAACAGGGGGGCGGCAGCCCCAGCATTTT
CATSLTGGRQPQHF